Listed below are T cell receptor beta chains from one sample, sequenced in a study of blood T cell repertoires in COVID-19. Assay: immunoSEQ multiplex PCR; the TCRdb copy retains only in-frame clones and omits some. There are some 400,000 clones in the sample; approximately 91% occur only once, and 0.8% to 0.9% lies in the top ten. Material: PBMCs or T cells enriched from blood (not recorded which). The receptors originated from a woman between 35 and 50 years old who had been exposed to COVID-19. Each CDR3 is given with its conserved first and last residue. A D gene is named only where the DNA matches it firmly. The size field is filled for only some rows; it gives once, few, many or a size class.

clone size: -; J gene: TRBJ1-4; D gene: -; V gene: TRBV5-1; CDR3 protein: CASKREGEKLFF; CDR3 DNA: TGCGCCAGCAAGAGGGAGGGGGAAAAACTGTTTTTT
clone size: once; J gene: TRBJ1-2; D gene: -; V gene: TRBV14; CDR3 protein: CASSQDLGSLYGYTF; CDR3 DNA: TGTGCCAGCAGCCAAGATCTAGGCAGCCTCTATGGCTACACCTTC
clone size: once; J gene: TRBJ1-2; D gene: -; V gene: TRBV5-6; CDR3 protein: CASSLYGGNYGYTF; CDR3 DNA: TGTGCCAGCAGCTTGTACGGAGGGAACTATGGCTACACCTTC
clone size: few; J gene: TRBJ1-1; D gene: -; V gene: TRBV4-3; CDR3 protein: CASSPRRGTEAFF; CDR3 DNA: TGCGCCAGCAGCCCCAGGCGGGGAACTGAAGCTTTCTTT
clone size: -; J gene: TRBJ2-7; D gene: TRBD2; V gene: TRBV5-1; CDR3 protein: CASSPTPSGPSGTKYEQYF; CDR3 DNA: TGCGCCAGCAGCCCAACCCCTTCAGGCCCTAGCGGAACGAAATACGAGCAGTACTTC
clone size: once; J gene: TRBJ2-7; D gene: TRBD1; V gene: TRBV6-1; CDR3 protein: CASSEVNWTGNSYEQYF; CDR3 DNA: TGTGCCAGCAGTGAAGTAAATTGGACAGGGAACTCCTACGAGCAGTACTTC
clone size: -; J gene: TRBJ2-2; D gene: TRBD2; V gene: TRBV27; CDR3 protein: CASSFRLAGGNTGELFF; CDR3 DNA: TGTGCCAGCAGTTTCCGGCTAGCGGGGGGTAACACCGGGGAGCTGTTTTTT
clone size: -; J gene: TRBJ1-1; D gene: -; V gene: TRBV14; CDR3 protein: CASSQDPQRLSEAFF; CDR3 DNA: TGTGCCAGCAGCCAAGATCCCCAGAGGCTCTCTGAAGCTTTCTTT
clone size: -; J gene: TRBJ1-2; D gene: TRBD1; V gene: TRBV9; CDR3 protein: CASSRVGQGASYGYTF; CDR3 DNA: TGTGCCAGCAGCCGGGTGGGACAGGGGGCGAGCTATGGCTACACCTTC
clone size: -; J gene: TRBJ2-3; D gene: -; V gene: TRBV27; CDR3 protein: CASSLVVSTDTQYF; CDR3 DNA: TGTGCCAGCAGTTTAGTCGTATCCACAGATACGCAGTATTTT
clone size: once; J gene: TRBJ1-4; D gene: -; V gene: TRBV19; CDR3 protein: CASRIGGNEKLFF; CDR3 DNA: TGTGCCAGTAGGATTGGAGGGAATGAAAAACTGTTTTTT
clone size: -; J gene: TRBJ2-1; D gene: TRBD2; V gene: TRBV11-3; CDR3 protein: CASSLRLAGANEQFF; CDR3 DNA: TGTGCCAGCAGCTTAAGACTAGCGGGAGCCAATGAGCAGTTCTTC
clone size: -; J gene: TRBJ2-5; D gene: -; V gene: TRBV2; CDR3 protein: CASSEGWGTLQETQYF; CDR3 DNA: TGTGCCAGCAGTGAGGGGTGGGGCACCCTTCAAGAGACCCAGTACTTC
clone size: -; J gene: TRBJ2-6; D gene: -; V gene: TRBV30; CDR3 protein: CAWSVLGAQGSGANVLTF; CDR3 DNA: TGTGCCTGGAGTGTTCTGGGGGCGCAAGGCTCTGGGGCCAACGTCCTGACTTTC
clone size: -; J gene: TRBJ1-2; D gene: TRBD1; V gene: TRBV25-1; CDR3 protein: CASSEFTGGIGYGYTF; CDR3 DNA: TGTGCCAGCAGTGAATTTACAGGGGGCATTGGGTATGGCTACACCTTC
clone size: -; J gene: TRBJ1-1; D gene: -; V gene: TRBV28; CDR3 protein: CASSLLQGSTEAFF; CDR3 DNA: TGTGCCAGCAGTTTACTTCAGGGTTCAACTGAAGCTTTCTTT
clone size: once; J gene: TRBJ2-6; D gene: TRBD1; V gene: TRBV25-1; CDR3 protein: CASSGRQGSGANVLTF; CDR3 DNA: TGTGCCAGCAGTGGGAGACAGGGCTCTGGGGCCAACGTCCTGACTTTC
clone size: -; J gene: TRBJ1-2; D gene: -; V gene: TRBV7-3; CDR3 protein: CASSIRRVTDYGYTF; CDR3 DNA: TGTGCCAGCAGTATTCGCCGGGTGACGGACTATGGCTACACCTTC
clone size: -; J gene: TRBJ1-1; D gene: -; V gene: TRBV6-1; CDR3 protein: CASSEGEGRLLNTEAFF; CDR3 DNA: TGTGCCAGCAGTGAAGGGGAGGGGCGACTCCTGAACACTGAAGCTTTCTTT
clone size: -; J gene: TRBJ1-1; D gene: TRBD1; V gene: TRBV5-4; CDR3 protein: CASSPGTGVVTEAFF; CDR3 DNA: TGTGCCAGCAGCCCCGGGACAGGGGTTGTCACTGAAGCTTTCTTT
clone size: -; J gene: TRBJ1-2; D gene: TRBD1; V gene: TRBV2; CDR3 protein: CASSSLAGQGVGYTF; CDR3 DNA: TGTGCCAGCAGTTCACTCGCGGGACAGGGGGTGGGCTACACCTTC
clone size: -; J gene: TRBJ1-1; D gene: -; V gene: TRBV7-9; CDR3 protein: CASSLDGPLEAFF; CDR3 DNA: TGTGCCAGCAGCTTAGATGGCCCCCTTGAAGCTTTCTTT
clone size: -; J gene: TRBJ2-5; D gene: TRBD2; V gene: TRBV10-2; CDR3 protein: CASSEHGGSETQYF; CDR3 DNA: TGCGCCAGCAGTGAGCACGGCGGGAGCGAGACCCAGTACTTC
clone size: -; J gene: TRBJ1-1; D gene: TRBD1; V gene: TRBV19; CDR3 protein: CASSAGQEGRAFF; CDR3 DNA: TGTGCCAGTAGTGCCGGACAGGAGGGGAGAGCTTTCTTT
clone size: -; J gene: TRBJ2-3; D gene: TRBD2; V gene: TRBV15; CDR3 protein: CATSRASGGGPDTQYF; CDR3 DNA: TGTGCCACCAGCAGAGCCAGCGGGGGAGGCCCAGATACGCAGTATTTT
clone size: -; J gene: TRBJ1-1; D gene: TRBD1; V gene: TRBV29-1; CDR3 protein: CSSWTGTEAFF; CDR3 DNA: TGCAGCTCCTGGACAGGCACTGAAGCTTTCTTT
clone size: -; J gene: TRBJ1-1; D gene: -; V gene: TRBV7-2; CDR3 protein: CASSLLTGTEAFF; CDR3 DNA: TGTGCCAGCAGCCTTCTAACGGGGACTGAAGCTTTCTTT
clone size: -; J gene: TRBJ2-7; D gene: TRBD1; V gene: TRBV30; CDR3 protein: CAWSATGISRYEQYF; CDR3 DNA: TGTGCCTGGAGTGCGACAGGGATTTCACGCTACGAGCAGTACTTC
clone size: -; J gene: TRBJ2-4; D gene: -; V gene: TRBV6-4; CDR3 protein: CASSPDSPFENIQYF; CDR3 DNA: TGTGCCAGCAGCCCGGACAGTCCCTTTGAAAACATTCAGTACTTC
clone size: -; J gene: TRBJ2-2; D gene: TRBD1; V gene: TRBV25-1; CDR3 protein: CASSEYGQGDTGELFF; CDR3 DNA: TGTGCCAGCAGTGAATATGGGCAGGGGGACACCGGGGAGCTGTTTTTT
clone size: -; J gene: TRBJ2-1; D gene: TRBD2; V gene: TRBV29-1; CDR3 protein: CSVPLAGLVYEQFF; CDR3 DNA: TGCAGCGTTCCATTAGCGGGATTGGTCTATGAGCAGTTCTTC
clone size: -; J gene: TRBJ2-7; D gene: TRBD2; V gene: TRBV19; CDR3 protein: CASSIKPGGLYEQYF; CDR3 DNA: TGTGCCAGTAGTATTAAGCCGGGAGGGCTCTACGAGCAGTACTTC
clone size: -; J gene: TRBJ1-2; D gene: -; V gene: TRBV12-3/TRBV12-4; CDR3 protein: CATLRGESGYTF; CDR3 DNA: TGTGCCACCCTCCGTGGGGAGTCTGGCTACACCTTC
clone size: -; J gene: TRBJ2-7; D gene: TRBD1; V gene: TRBV5-4; CDR3 protein: CASSLEGAPYAQYF; CDR3 DNA: TGTGCCAGCAGCTTGGAGGGGGCCCCTTATGCGCAGTACTTC
clone size: once; J gene: TRBJ2-6; D gene: -; V gene: TRBV4-1; CDR3 protein: CASSQTGTGANVLTF; CDR3 DNA: TGCGCCAGCAGCCAAACAGGGACCGGGGCCAACGTCCTGACTTTC
clone size: -; J gene: TRBJ2-1; D gene: TRBD1; V gene: TRBV29-1; CDR3 protein: CSVGQGVDEQFF; CDR3 DNA: TGCAGCGTTGGCCAGGGGGTGGATGAGCAGTTCTTC
clone size: -; J gene: TRBJ1-6; D gene: TRBD1; V gene: TRBV12-3/TRBV12-4; CDR3 protein: CASSYPGGTLHF; CDR3 DNA: TGTGCCAGCAGTTACCCAGGGGGCACCCTCCACTTT
clone size: -; J gene: TRBJ2-1; D gene: -; V gene: TRBV11-1; CDR3 protein: CASTTGFGYSYNEQFF; CDR3 DNA: TGTGCCAGCACGACAGGTTTCGGATACTCCTACAATGAGCAGTTCTTC
clone size: once; J gene: TRBJ1-3; D gene: -; V gene: TRBV3-1/TRBV3-2; CDR3 protein: CASSHGQRALSGNTIYF; CDR3 DNA: TGTGCCAGCAGCCATGGACAGCGAGCCCTCTCTGGAAACACCATATATTTT
clone size: medium-sized; J gene: TRBJ2-5; D gene: -; V gene: TRBV20-1; CDR3 protein: CSASSQETQYF; CDR3 DNA: TGCAGTGCTAGCAGCCAAGAGACCCAGTACTTC
clone size: once; J gene: TRBJ2-1; D gene: -; V gene: TRBV13; CDR3 protein: CASREMGAGTNEQFF; CDR3 DNA: TGTGCCAGCAGAGAAATGGGGGCCGGGACTAACGAGCAGTTCTTC
clone size: once; J gene: TRBJ1-1; D gene: -; V gene: TRBV29-1; CDR3 protein: CSVVRVMNTEAFF; CDR3 DNA: TGCAGCGTTGTGCGGGTAATGAACACTGAAGCTTTCTTT
clone size: -; J gene: TRBJ1-3; D gene: -; V gene: TRBV11-3; CDR3 protein: CASSLDFGESSGNTIYF; CDR3 DNA: TGTGCCAGCAGCTTAGATTTTGGGGAGAGCTCTGGAAACACCATATATTTT
clone size: once; J gene: TRBJ2-7; D gene: TRBD1; V gene: TRBV18; CDR3 protein: CASSQKLTGDEQYF; CDR3 DNA: TGTGCCAGCTCTCAGAAGTTGACAGGGGACGAGCAGTACTTC
clone size: -; J gene: TRBJ2-7; D gene: TRBD1; V gene: TRBV19; CDR3 protein: CASSWDSTYEQYF; CDR3 DNA: TGTGCCAGTAGCTGGGACAGCACCTACGAGCAGTACTTC
clone size: -; J gene: TRBJ1-4; D gene: -; V gene: TRBV18; CDR3 protein: CASSPAGPSVEKLFF; CDR3 DNA: TGTGCCAGCTCCCCCGCGGGGCCGTCGGTTGAAAAACTGTTTTTT
clone size: -; J gene: TRBJ2-7; D gene: TRBD1; V gene: TRBV29-1; CDR3 protein: CSVSGQGAYEQYF; CDR3 DNA: TGCAGCGTTTCAGGACAGGGGGCCTACGAGCAGTACTTC
clone size: -; J gene: TRBJ1-6; D gene: -; V gene: TRBV15; CDR3 protein: CATSSLNSPLHF; CDR3 DNA: TGTGCCACCAGCTCTCTTAATTCACCCCTCCACTTT
clone size: -; J gene: TRBJ1-1; D gene: TRBD1; V gene: TRBV18; CDR3 protein: CASSPPGGRTEAFF; CDR3 DNA: TGTGCCAGCTCACCTCCAGGGGGGAGGACTGAAGCTTTCTTT
clone size: -; J gene: TRBJ1-4; D gene: TRBD1; V gene: TRBV5-6; CDR3 protein: CASSWGGQGRKEKLFF; CDR3 DNA: TGTGCCAGCAGCTGGGGTGGACAGGGTCGGAAGGAAAAACTGTTTTTT
clone size: -; J gene: TRBJ2-2; D gene: -; V gene: TRBV3-1/TRBV3-2; CDR3 protein: CASSQTLAGELFF; CDR3 DNA: TGTGCCAGCAGCCAGACCCTAGCGGGGGAGCTGTTTTTT
clone size: few; J gene: TRBJ2-2; D gene: -; V gene: TRBV7-3; CDR3 protein: CASSLITAGTGELFF; CDR3 DNA: TGTGCCAGCAGCTTAATAACGGCGGGCACCGGGGAGCTGTTTTTT
clone size: -; J gene: TRBJ2-7; D gene: TRBD1; V gene: TRBV18; CDR3 protein: CASSPGRGQGEQYF; CDR3 DNA: TGTGCCAGCTCACCAGGCAGGGGGCAAGGTGAGCAGTACTTC
clone size: -; J gene: TRBJ2-2; D gene: -; V gene: TRBV11-3; CDR3 protein: CASSLGRGTGELFF; CDR3 DNA: TGTGCCAGCAGCTTAGGGAGGGGCACCGGGGAGCTGTTTTTT
clone size: -; J gene: TRBJ2-3; D gene: -; V gene: TRBV6-6; CDR3 protein: CASSYRFQGTTDTQYF; CDR3 DNA: TGTGCCAGCAGTTACAGATTCCAGGGGACCACAGATACGCAGTATTTT
clone size: -; J gene: TRBJ1-1; D gene: -; V gene: TRBV7-9; CDR3 protein: CASSSRGGDTEAFF; CDR3 DNA: TGTGCCAGCAGCTCTAGGGGTGGAGACACTGAAGCTTTCTTT
clone size: -; J gene: TRBJ1-2; D gene: -; V gene: TRBV29-1; CDR3 protein: CSVEKGRAGGYTF; CDR3 DNA: TGCAGCGTTGAAAAGGGCAGGGCGGGAGGCTACACCTTC
clone size: once; J gene: TRBJ1-3; D gene: -; V gene: TRBV25-1; CDR3 protein: CASKAAGWVYF; CDR3 DNA: TGTGCCAGCAAGGCGGCCGGGTGGGTATATTTT
clone size: -; J gene: TRBJ1-1; D gene: TRBD1; V gene: TRBV10-3; CDR3 protein: CAISETQTGGNTEAFF; CDR3 DNA: TGTGCCATCAGTGAGACGCAGACAGGGGGAAACACTGAAGCTTTCTTT
clone size: -; J gene: TRBJ2-7; D gene: -; V gene: TRBV15; CDR3 protein: CATSRGALYEQYF; CDR3 DNA: TGTGCCACCAGCAGAGGGGCCCTCTACGAGCAGTACTTC